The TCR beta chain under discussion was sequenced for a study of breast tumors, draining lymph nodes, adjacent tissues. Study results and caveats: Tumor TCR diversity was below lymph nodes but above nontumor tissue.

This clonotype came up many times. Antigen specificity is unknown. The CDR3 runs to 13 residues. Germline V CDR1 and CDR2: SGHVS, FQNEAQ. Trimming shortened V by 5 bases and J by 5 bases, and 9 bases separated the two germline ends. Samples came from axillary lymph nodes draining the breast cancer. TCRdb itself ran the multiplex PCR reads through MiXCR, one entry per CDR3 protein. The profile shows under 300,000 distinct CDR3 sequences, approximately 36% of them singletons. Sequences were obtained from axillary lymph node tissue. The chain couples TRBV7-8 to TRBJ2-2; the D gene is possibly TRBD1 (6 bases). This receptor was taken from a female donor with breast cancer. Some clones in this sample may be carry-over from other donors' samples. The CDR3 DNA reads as TGTGCCAGCAGCCCGGACAGAACCGGGGAGCTGTTTTTT. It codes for CASSPDRTGELFF.